The 10 T cell receptor beta chains given below trace back to one sample, sequenced in a study of tumor and adjacent non-tumor tissue in lung cancer. A modified ARM-PCR protocol with three rounds of nested PCR amplified TCRbeta. MiXCR, applied by TCRdb to the multiplex PCR reads, yields one record per CDR3 protein. The sample has more than 85,000 distinct CDR3 sequences, about 80% seen once. The template was RNA from unsorted bulk tissue. The specimen sequenced was lung tumor tissue. These receptors originate from a man in his 70s with non-small cell lung cancer.

Remarks on this clonotype: Here the CDR3 omits its conserved ending phenylalanine or tryptophan, so a read error is the likely source. CDR3 protein: CAISDSMVMNTEAFC. Written as DNA, the CDR3 is TGTGCCATCAGTGATAGTATGGTAATGAACACTGAAGCTTTCTGT. The genes are TRBV10-3 and TRBJ1-1, with D uncertain. Trimming shortened V by 3 bases and J by 0 bases, and 11 bases separated the two germline ends. This CDR3 has 15 residues. Looked up from germline, CDR1 is ENHRY and CDR2 is SYGVKD.

The chain employs TRBV5-5 and TRBJ2-3; no clear D gene. With 1 base removed from V and 11 bases from J, the gap between germline ends came to 11 bases. The CDR3 totals 12 residues. Germline CDR1 SGHKS, CDR2 YYEKEE (reference sequence). CDR3 sequence reads: CASSLRWDVQYF. CDR3 nucleotides: TGTGCCAGCAGCTTGCGTTGGGATGTGCAGTATTTT.

In regard to this clonotype: A much larger clone lies one base from this, so it may be a read error. This sequence joins TRBV20-1 and TRBJ2-2, with D tentatively TRBD1 or TRBD2 (5 bases each). CDR1 is DFQATT, CDR2 SNEGSKA, per germline (reference sequence). CDR3 length: 14 amino acids. CDR3 sequence: CIARDRPDTGELFF. CDR3 sequence (DNA): TGCATTGCAAGGGACCGCCCCGACACCGGGGAGCTGTTTTTT.

A note on this clonotype: One junction end disagrees with the germline gene, perhaps due to a read error. The rearrangement uses TRBV4-2 and TRBJ1-4; D unclear. The CDR3 runs 17 residues. Germline loops: CDR1 LGHNA, CDR2 YNFKEQ. CDR3 amino acids: CASRQVSLAVANEKLFF. Here the CDR3 DNA reads TGTGCCAGCAGACAAGTATCGTTGGCGGTAGCTAATGAAAAACTGTTTTTT.

This clonotype was seen only a few times. A read error may be the cause here, since a much bigger clone is one base away. The J gene is TRBJ2-2, the V gene TRBV6-1; D is perhaps TRBD1 or TRBD2 (6 bases each). Trimming pared 6 bases from V and 6 bases from J, leaving 17 bases between. The CDR3 totals 15 residues. CDR1 is MNHNS and CDR2 is SASEGT in the germline V gene. CDR3 nucleotide sequence: TGTGCCAGCAGCTTAAGGGGGGCGTACGCCGGGGAGCTGTTTTTT. Translated, it gives CASSLRGAYAGELFF.

Turning to this clonotype: At one boundary the junction diverges from the germline segment, which might be a read error. The chain links TRBV12-3 or TRBV12-4 to TRBJ1-6, with a tentative D call TRBD1 (6 bases). The CDR3 spans 14 residues. The CDR3 here is CVSNRTVYKSPLHF. For the CDR3, the DNA is TGTGTCAGCAATCGGACAGTCTATAAATCACCCCTCCACTTT.

Concerning this clonotype itself: Its ends do not fully match the called genes, so a read error is possible. The rearrangement uses TRBV6-1 and TRBJ1-1; D not certain. Germline assignment: CDR1 MNHNS and CDR2 SASEGT. The CDR3 is made up of 14 amino acids. CDR3 protein: CASTEGRPHTEPFF. The CDR3 nucleotides are TGTGCCAGCACCGAAGGTCGGCCACACACTGAACCTTTCTTT.

As for this clonotype: The junction differs from germline at one of its ends, possibly a read error. The chain couples TRBV4-1 to TRBJ2-5; a weak D match, TRBD1 (6 bases). This CDR3 contains 15 residues. CDR1 and CDR2 (germline): MGHRA, YSYEKL. DNA for the CDR3: TGCGCCAGTAGCCAAGGTTGGACAGACAAAGAGATCCAGTATTTC. Translated: CASSQGWTDKEIQYF.

About this clonotype itself: One junction end does not reproduce the germline sequence, and a read error may be involved. V usage is TRBV14 and J usage is TRBJ2-1; a possible D gene is TRBD1 (5 bases). In germline, CDR1 is SGHDN, CDR2 FVKESK. The CDR3 contains 14 residues. The CDR3 region is CASSIQGPYDEQFF. The CDR3 DNA is TGTGCTAGCAGCATCCAGGGCCCTTATGATGAGCAGTTCTTC. The complete variable domain, with remaining parts taken from reference TRBV14 and TRBJ2-1, reads EAGVTQFPSHSVIEKGQTVTLRCDPISGHDNLYWYRRVMGKEIKFLLHFVKESKQDESGMPNNRFLAERTGGTYSTLKVQPAELEDSGVYFCASSIQGPYDEQFFGPGTRLTVL.

As concerns this clonotype: A much more abundant neighbour one base away suggests this may be a read error. The chain recombines TRBV28 with TRBJ2-7, with D hard to call. Germline values: CDR1 MDHEN, CDR2 SYDVKM. This CDR3 is 16 amino acids long. The CDR3 sequence is CASSLPRSQSSYVQYF. CDR3 nucleotides: TGTGCCAGCAGTCTCCCCCGTTCCCAATCCTCCTACGTGCAGTACTTC.